The clone carrying this T cell receptor beta chain was observed at least ten times. The antigen remains undetermined. The record originates from a study of blood T cells in healthy people across ages. Findings and caveats of the study: Researchers deemed the diversity estimates from one million T cells underestimates. Per million T cells, TCR beta diversity dropped roughly linearly as age increased.

Primed by a sample-barcoded 5' primer and a J-beta primer mix, a second PCR proceeded for 7 to 11 cycles. Every single cDNA molecule received a tag from a template-switch adaptor with 12 random nucleotides. MiXCR, run by TCRdb on the 5' RACE reads, gives a single entry per CDR3 protein. The table shows about 1.6 million distinct CDR3 sequences, with around 36% occurring only once. Germline CDR1 reads DFQATT; CDR2 reads SNEGSKA (reference sequence). There are 11 residues in the CDR3. The germline V and J ends were trimmed by 6 bases and 8 bases, with 10 bases remaining between them. The sample was blood. This receptor was taken from a woman between 25 and 40 years old in good health. The rearrangement joins TRBV20-1 to TRBJ2-2, with D possibly matching TRBD2 (5 bases). CDR3 nucleotide sequence: TGCAGTGCAAGGACTTCTGGGGAGCTGTTTTTT. It encodes CSARTSGELFF.